This T cell receptor (beta chain) stems from a study of beta chain features in type 1 diabetes. For the study at large: Healthy donors and patients had similar age, gender and cell yields. Study results and caveats: The study found moderately but significantly shorter TCRB CDR3s in all four CD4+ subsets of Type 1 diabetes patients. VDJ junctions in type 1 diabetes patients carried more deletions and fewer insertions.

Between the trimmed V and J ends, which lost 4 bases and 1 base, there was a span of 8 bases. Per the germline V gene, CDR1 is SGDLS and CDR2 is YYNGEE. The length of the CDR3 is 13 residues. This clone came up a few times. Its antigen is unknown. Since all of the isolated RNA was reverse transcribed, expressed TCRB transcripts were what got sequenced. Assay used: immunoSEQ multiplex PCR; TCRdb lists only in-frame clones, some missing. The sample includes roughly 150,000 clones, almost 8% of them seen just once. This receptor was identified in a man aged 18 to 35 with type 1 diabetes. The sample consisted of central memory CD4+ T cells from blood. The chain couples TRBV9 to TRBJ2-5; D not certain. CDR3 nucleotides: TGTGCCAGCAGCCGAGGCAGCCAAGAGACCCAGTACTTC. Protein product: CASSRGSQETQYF.